These T cell receptor beta chains were read from a single sample in a study of memory CD4+ T cells and cytomegalovirus serostatus. Repertoires were generated with immunoSEQ multiplex PCR, while TCRdb's copy carries only in-frame clones and drops some. The sample holds 50,000 to 70,000 clones, roughly 80% seen once. The material sequenced was memory CD4+ T cells from blood. The receptors stem from an adult in good health and CMV-seronegative. Both conserved end residues are part of each CDR3. The order of the fields is clone size, J gene, D gene, CDR3 length, V gene, CDR3 protein, CDR3 DNA. The D gene is left open where the match is weak. Size values are once, few and many counts, or a class for expanded clones, and some rows have none.

abundance: NA; j_gene: TRBJ1-2; d_gene: TRBD1; len: 16; v_gene: TRBV11-2; CDR3aa: CASSFTPRTGRYGYTF; CDR3nt: TGTGCCAGCAGCTTCACTCCAAGGACAGGACGCTATGGCTACACCTTC
abundance: few; j_gene: TRBJ1-5; d_gene: TRBD1; len: 17; v_gene: TRBV28; CDR3aa: CASSPTLGTGVDQPQHF; CDR3nt: TGTGCCAGCAGCCCAACCTTAGGGACAGGTGTCGATCAGCCCCAGCATTTT
abundance: NA; j_gene: TRBJ1-1; d_gene: NA; len: 15; v_gene: TRBV28; CDR3aa: CASRPGGALNTEAFF; CDR3nt: TGTGCCAGCAGACCGGGGGGGGCGTTGAACACTGAAGCTTTCTTT
abundance: NA; j_gene: TRBJ2-1; d_gene: TRBD1; len: 14; v_gene: TRBV6-6; CDR3aa: CASRPGTGGNEQFF; CDR3nt: TGTGCCAGCAGACCCGGGACAGGGGGCAATGAGCAGTTCTTC
abundance: NA; j_gene: TRBJ1-2; d_gene: NA; len: 13; v_gene: TRBV28; CDR3aa: CASSPGGYYGYTF; CDR3nt: TGTGCCAGCAGCCCCGGAGGGTACTATGGCTACACCTTC
abundance: NA; j_gene: TRBJ2-5; d_gene: NA; len: 13; v_gene: TRBV15; CDR3aa: CATSRAPQETQYF; CDR3nt: TGTGCCACCAGCAGAGCCCCGCAAGAGACCCAGTACTTC
abundance: few; j_gene: TRBJ1-6; d_gene: NA; len: 13; v_gene: TRBV5-1; CDR3aa: CASSLSWGSPLHF; CDR3nt: TGCGCCAGCAGCTTGAGTTGGGGGTCACCCCTCCACTTT
abundance: few; j_gene: TRBJ1-2; d_gene: TRBD1; len: 12; v_gene: TRBV6-5; CDR3aa: CASSATGEGYTF; CDR3nt: TGTGCCAGCAGTGCCACAGGGGAGGGCTACACCTTC
abundance: NA; j_gene: TRBJ2-7; d_gene: NA; len: 12; v_gene: TRBV6-5; CDR3aa: CASSLGQNEQYF; CDR3nt: TGTGCCAGCAGTCTGGGACAAAACGAGCAGTACTTC
abundance: NA; j_gene: TRBJ2-3; d_gene: NA; len: 13; v_gene: TRBV14; CDR3aa: CASSPGYTDTQYF; CDR3nt: TGTGCCAGCAGCCCCGGGTACACAGATACGCAGTATTTT
abundance: NA; j_gene: TRBJ2-5; d_gene: NA; len: 14; v_gene: TRBV10-1; CDR3aa: CASSVGGYQETQYF; CDR3nt: TGCGCCAGCAGTGTGGGTGGGTACCAAGAGACCCAGTACTTC
abundance: few; j_gene: TRBJ2-5; d_gene: TRBD2; len: 15; v_gene: TRBV5-6; CDR3aa: CASSPAGGAQETQYF; CDR3nt: TGTGCCAGCAGCCCAGCGGGAGGCGCTCAAGAGACCCAGTACTTC
abundance: NA; j_gene: TRBJ1-6; d_gene: NA; len: 13; v_gene: TRBV30; CDR3aa: CAYTSSYNSPLHF; CDR3nt: TGTGCCTATACAAGCTCCTATAATTCACCCCTCCACTTT
abundance: NA; j_gene: TRBJ2-2; d_gene: TRBD1; len: 15; v_gene: TRBV10-3; CDR3aa: CAISPGQGGTGELFF; CDR3nt: TGTGCCATCAGCCCGGGACAGGGCGGCACCGGGGAGCTGTTTTTT
abundance: NA; j_gene: TRBJ2-2; d_gene: NA; len: 15; v_gene: TRBV7-2; CDR3aa: CASSLVWTDGGELFF; CDR3nt: TGTGCCAGCAGCTTAGTGTGGACCGACGGGGGGGAGCTGTTTTTT
abundance: NA; j_gene: TRBJ2-1; d_gene: NA; len: 15; v_gene: TRBV10-3; CDR3aa: CAISGARGTYNEQFF; CDR3nt: TGTGCCATCAGTGGAGCCCGGGGAACCTACAATGAGCAGTTCTTC
abundance: NA; j_gene: TRBJ1-1; d_gene: NA; len: 13; v_gene: TRBV6-5; CDR3aa: CASSYSPGTEAFF; CDR3nt: TGTGCCAGCAGTTACTCGCCCGGGACTGAAGCTTTCTTT
abundance: once; j_gene: TRBJ2-3; d_gene: TRBD2; len: 19; v_gene: TRBV4-2; CDR3aa: CASSQAGLAGLGGTDTQYF; CDR3nt: TGTGCCAGCAGCCAAGCGGGACTAGCGGGATTGGGGGGCACAGATACGCAGTATTTT
abundance: NA; j_gene: TRBJ2-5; d_gene: NA; len: 14; v_gene: TRBV2; CDR3aa: CASLLGGGQETQYF; CDR3nt: TGTGCCAGCCTGCTGGGAGGGGGACAAGAGACCCAGTACTTC
abundance: NA; j_gene: TRBJ2-2; d_gene: TRBD1; len: 14; v_gene: TRBV25-1; CDR3aa: CASRGTGQTGELFF; CDR3nt: TGTGCCAGCAGGGGGACAGGGCAAACCGGGGAGCTGTTTTTT
abundance: NA; j_gene: TRBJ2-7; d_gene: NA; len: 12; v_gene: TRBV7-9; CDR3aa: CASSSRTEGEYF; CDR3nt: TGTGCCAGCAGCTCCAGGACGGAAGGGGAGTACTTC
abundance: NA; j_gene: TRBJ1-1; d_gene: TRBD1; len: 13; v_gene: TRBV11-1; CDR3aa: CASSLGQGIEAFF; CDR3nt: TGTGCCAGCAGTCTGGGACAGGGGATAGAAGCTTTCTTT
abundance: NA; j_gene: TRBJ1-2; d_gene: NA; len: 13; v_gene: TRBV30; CDR3aa: CAWTPTDNYGYTF; CDR3nt: TGTGCCTGGACCCCGACAGATAACTATGGCTACACCTTC
abundance: NA; j_gene: TRBJ1-1; d_gene: NA; len: 12; v_gene: TRBV6-5; CDR3aa: CASSPLSGEAFF; CDR3nt: TGTGCCAGCAGTCCCCTGTCGGGGGAAGCTTTCTTT
abundance: NA; j_gene: TRBJ2-2; d_gene: NA; len: 17; v_gene: TRBV7-2; CDR3aa: CASSLAEEGPNTGELFF; CDR3nt: TGTGCCAGCAGCTTAGCGGAAGAGGGTCCGAACACCGGGGAGCTGTTTTTT
abundance: NA; j_gene: TRBJ2-5; d_gene: TRBD2; len: 13; v_gene: TRBV30; CDR3aa: CAGTSGNQETQYF; CDR3nt: TGTGCCGGGACTAGCGGGAACCAAGAGACCCAGTACTTC
abundance: once; j_gene: TRBJ1-2; d_gene: TRBD1; len: 14; v_gene: TRBV7-6; CDR3aa: CASSLSETGGGYTF; CDR3nt: TGTGCCAGCAGCTTAAGTGAGACAGGGGGCGGCTACACCTTC
abundance: NA; j_gene: TRBJ2-5; d_gene: NA; len: 16; v_gene: TRBV7-9; CDR3aa: CASSRPGRVKGETQYF; CDR3nt: TGTGCCAGCAGCCGCCCGGGGCGCGTCAAGGGGGAGACCCAGTACTTC
abundance: NA; j_gene: TRBJ1-2; d_gene: NA; len: 16; v_gene: TRBV5-4; CDR3aa: CASSPPGSASDYGYTF; CDR3nt: TGTGCCAGCAGCCCTCCGGGATCAGCCTCGGACTATGGCTACACCTTC
abundance: NA; j_gene: TRBJ2-5; d_gene: NA; len: 13; v_gene: TRBV18; CDR3aa: CASSQGFQETQYF; CDR3nt: TGTGCCAGCTCACAGGGTTTCCAAGAGACCCAGTACTTC
abundance: NA; j_gene: TRBJ2-7; d_gene: TRBD2; len: 16; v_gene: TRBV11-2; CDR3aa: CASSPLSGRTSYEQYF; CDR3nt: TGTGCCAGCAGCCCCCTAAGCGGGAGGACATCCTACGAGCAGTACTTC
abundance: once; j_gene: TRBJ1-5; d_gene: NA; len: 16; v_gene: TRBV19; CDR3aa: CASSTTRSREDQPQHF; CDR3nt: TGTGCCAGTAGTACTACCAGGTCTAGGGAAGACCAGCCCCAGCATTTT
abundance: NA; j_gene: TRBJ1-2; d_gene: TRBD1; len: 13; v_gene: TRBV19; CDR3aa: CASSRDRSYGYTF; CDR3nt: TGTGCCAGTTCCCGGGACAGAAGTTATGGCTACACCTTC
abundance: NA; j_gene: TRBJ1-2; d_gene: NA; len: 16; v_gene: TRBV5-1; CDR3aa: CASSLPVVSGNYGYTF; CDR3nt: TGCGCCAGCAGCCTGCCGGTAGTTTCGGGGAACTATGGCTACACCTTC
abundance: NA; j_gene: TRBJ2-4; d_gene: NA; len: 11; v_gene: TRBV7-2; CDR3aa: CASSLSHIQYF; CDR3nt: TGTGCCAGCAGCTTAAGTCACATTCAGTACTTC
abundance: NA; j_gene: TRBJ1-5; d_gene: NA; len: 14; v_gene: TRBV27; CDR3aa: CASSYLGENQPQHF; CDR3nt: TGTGCCAGCAGTTACCTCGGGGAAAATCAGCCCCAGCATTTT
abundance: NA; j_gene: TRBJ2-5; d_gene: NA; len: 13; v_gene: TRBV5-6; CDR3aa: CASSIGRKETQYF; CDR3nt: TGTGCCAGCAGCATTGGACGGAAAGAGACCCAGTACTTC
abundance: NA; j_gene: TRBJ1-6; d_gene: NA; len: 13; v_gene: TRBV28; CDR3aa: CASSPPGNSPLHF; CDR3nt: TGTGCCAGCAGCCCCCCCGGGAATTCACCCCTCCACTTT
abundance: few; j_gene: TRBJ2-1; d_gene: TRBD2; len: 14; v_gene: TRBV2; CDR3aa: CASLLGLAGAEQFF; CDR3nt: TGTGCCAGCCTCCTGGGACTAGCGGGAGCTGAGCAGTTCTTC
abundance: NA; j_gene: TRBJ2-2; d_gene: TRBD2; len: 18; v_gene: TRBV4-2; CDR3aa: CASSQDVRTSTNTGELFF; CDR3nt: TGTGCCAGCAGCCAAGATGTGCGGACTAGCACGAACACCGGGGAGCTGTTTTTT
abundance: NA; j_gene: TRBJ2-1; d_gene: TRBD2; len: 17; v_gene: TRBV7-9; CDR3aa: CASSGPLGLAAYNEQFF; CDR3nt: TGTGCCAGCAGCGGTCCCCTGGGGCTAGCGGCATACAATGAGCAGTTCTTC
abundance: NA; j_gene: TRBJ1-1; d_gene: NA; len: 13; v_gene: TRBV5-1; CDR3aa: CASSLAGNTEAFF; CDR3nt: TGCGCCAGCAGCTTGGCCGGGAACACTGAAGCTTTCTTT
abundance: NA; j_gene: TRBJ1-5; d_gene: NA; len: 14; v_gene: TRBV2; CDR3aa: CASRLSKGNQPQHF; CDR3nt: TGTGCCAGCAGATTGTCCAAGGGCAATCAGCCCCAGCATTTT
abundance: NA; j_gene: TRBJ2-5; d_gene: TRBD2; len: 14; v_gene: TRBV15; CDR3aa: CATSRTSGEETQYF; CDR3nt: TGTGCCACCAGCCGGACTAGCGGGGAAGAGACCCAGTACTTC
abundance: once; j_gene: TRBJ2-1; d_gene: TRBD2; len: 14; v_gene: TRBV27; CDR3aa: CASSLRGLGDEQFF; CDR3nt: TGTGCCAGCAGTTTAAGGGGACTAGGCGATGAGCAGTTCTTC
abundance: NA; j_gene: TRBJ1-1; d_gene: NA; len: 13; v_gene: TRBV19; CDR3aa: CASSGHSGTEAFF; CDR3nt: TGTGCCAGTAGTGGCCACTCGGGCACTGAAGCTTTCTTT
abundance: NA; j_gene: TRBJ2-7; d_gene: TRBD2; len: 14; v_gene: TRBV6-1; CDR3aa: CASGGRGGPGEQYF; CDR3nt: TGTGCCAGCGGCGGGCGGGGGGGCCCGGGGGAGCAGTACTTC
abundance: NA; j_gene: TRBJ1-4; d_gene: NA; len: 14; v_gene: TRBV7-9; CDR3aa: CASSLGQANEKLFF; CDR3nt: TGTGCCAGCAGCTTGGGACAAGCTAATGAAAAACTGTTTTTT
abundance: NA; j_gene: TRBJ2-6; d_gene: NA; len: 15; v_gene: TRBV4-1; CDR3aa: CASAQDSSGANVLTF; CDR3nt: TGCGCCAGCGCCCAAGACTCCTCTGGGGCCAACGTCCTGACTTTC
abundance: NA; j_gene: TRBJ1-1; d_gene: NA; len: 13; v_gene: TRBV12-5; CDR3aa: CASGLRSGTEAFF; CDR3nt: TGTGCTAGTGGTTTGCGAAGCGGCACTGAAGCTTTCTTT